This TCR beta chain emerged from a study of blood T cell repertoires in COVID-19. Study-wide context: Sites in the United States, Italy and Spain provided acute and convalescent COVID-19 samples. PBMCs, B-cell-depleted T cells, or T cells were the source of the cDNA or gDNA that made up the material.

Original analysis: Estimated nucleated cell counts came from reference gene primer amplification. TCRdb keeps only in-frame clones here, not all; method: immunoSEQ multiplex PCR. Clone size and the V and J calls come from that table; the DNA yielded D and trimming. Of around 290,000 clones listed, over 75% are singletons. The CDR3 is 16 amino acids. Per the germline V gene, CDR1 is SGHAT and CDR2 is FQNNGV. Trimming at V came to 1 base and at J to 3 bases, leaving 7 bases not matched to a gene. Sequenced sample: peripheral blood. This TCR came from a woman between 50 and 59 years old who had recovered from COVID-19. The V and J genes are TRBV11-2 and TRBJ2-3; 7 nucleotides agree with TRBD2. The CDR3 loop is CASSLVQGLVTDTQYF. As DNA, the CDR3 is TGTGCCAGCAGCTTAGTCCAAGGACTAGTGACAGATACGCAGTATTTT.